These 21 T cell receptor beta chains originate from one sample sequenced in a study of Tregs in tolerant kidney transplant recipients. The protocol was immunoSEQ multiplex PCR, while the TCRdb copy is restricted to in-frame clones and leaves out a portion. Among about 15,000 clones listed, 80% were seen once. Source: Tregs from blood, taken before the transplant. These receptor sequences come from a human donor who received a combined kidney and bone marrow transplant.

The V gene is TRBV29-1, the J gene TRBJ2-1; D may be TRBD2 (7 bases). V lost 4 bases and J 8 bases, leaving 18 bases between the germline ends. CDR1 and CDR2 from the germline V gene are SQVTM and ANQGSEA. This CDR3 has 14 amino acids. The CDR3 nucleotides read TGCAGCGTTGTAGGCGGGGGCGCCCCCCATGAGCAGTTCTTC. It specifies CSVVGGGAPHEQFF.

The rearrangement joins TRBV5-1 to TRBJ2-1; 10 positions match TRBD2. This CDR3 has 16 amino acids. Germline CDR1 and CDR2: SGHRS and YFSETQ. After removal of 4 bases from V and 5 bases from J, the junction contained 9 bases not matched to a gene. The CDR3 sequence: CASSGMSGGAHNEQFF. The CDR3 DNA reads as TGCGCCAGCAGCGGAATGAGCGGGGGGGCCCACAATGAGCAGTTCTTC.

This chain uses TRBV7-9 with TRBJ1-3; the match to TRBD1 covers 10 bases. The CDR3 contains 15 residues. V dropped 6 bases and J dropped 3; count of bases not matched to a gene: 5. The germline CDR1 and CDR2 sequences are SEHNR and FQNEAQ (reference sequence). The CDR3 sequence is CASRTTGGFGNTIYF. The CDR3 DNA is TGTGCCAGCAGAACGACAGGGGGCTTTGGAAACACCATATATTTT. The entire variable domain, with the rest obtained from reference TRBV7-9 and TRBJ1-3, is as follows: DTGVSQNPRHKITKRGQNVTFRCDPISEHNRLYWYRQTLGQGPEFLTYFQNEAQLEKSRLLSDRFSAERPKGSFSTLEIQRTEQGDSAMYLCASRTTGGFGNTIYFGEGSWLTVV.

The V gene is TRBV29-1, the J gene TRBJ2-1; D unclear. V was pared by 1 base and J by 6 bases, with 13 bases between. The CDR3 is 14 residues long. Germline CDR1 reads SQVTM; CDR2 reads ANQGSEA. CDR3 amino acids: CSVEAASLGNEQFF. CDR3 DNA sequence: TGCAGCGTTGAAGCGGCTAGTTTAGGCAATGAGCAGTTCTTC.

The V gene is TRBV2, the J gene TRBJ2-1; tentatively, D is TRBD2 (6 bases). CDR1 and CDR2 (germline): SNHLY, FYNNEI. V shed 4 bases and J shed 13 bases, with 11 bases lying between them. The CDR3 is 11 residues long. The CDR3 loop is CASSVEEGQFF. The CDR3 DNA reads as TGTGCCAGCAGTGTGGAGGAGGGCCAGTTCTTC.

The chain couples TRBV5-1 to TRBJ2-5; the match to TRBD2 covers 8 bases. Unmatched junction bases numbered 4, after V lost 4 bases and J lost 2 bases. CDR1 and CDR2 (germline): SGHRS, YFSETQ. The CDR3 runs to 14 residues. The CDR3 DNA reads as TGCGCCAGCAGCACGGGACTAGTACAAGAGACCCAGTACTTC. Its protein is CASSTGLVQETQYF.

V usage is TRBV7-2 and J usage is TRBJ2-4; 9 bases agree with TRBD1. Germline V gene data show CDR1 as SGHTA and CDR2 as FQGNSA. The V and J ends lost 8 bases and 3 bases, in that order; junction bases with no gene match: 8. The CDR3 is made up of 15 amino acids. The CDR3 reads CASGQGWVDKNIQYF. The CDR3, as DNA: TGTGCCAGCGGACAGGGGTGGGTTGACAAAAACATTCAGTACTTC.

The rearrangement joins TRBV10-2 to TRBJ2-2, with 7 bases that match TRBD1. Trimming at V came to 4 bases and at J to 1 base, leaving 18 bases not matched to a gene. Germline V CDR1 and CDR2: WSHSY, SAAADI. The CDR3 sequence is 20 residues long. The CDR3 DNA reads TGCGCCAGCAGTGGTGTCCCCGGGACAGAAAGAATAAGGAACACCGGGGAGCTGTTTTTT. Translated: CASSGVPGTERIRNTGELFF.

V gene TRBV12-5 combines with J gene TRBJ2-1; D may be TRBD2 (5 bases). The germline CDR1 and CDR2 sequences are LGHNT and FRNRAP. Deletions cut 0 bases from V and 6 bases from J, with 9 bases between. This CDR3 spans 14 amino acids. The CDR3 sequence is CASGLVPGSNEQFF. In DNA form, the CDR3 reads TGTGCTAGTGGTTTGGTACCGGGGAGCAATGAGCAGTTCTTC.

The CDR3 DNA sequence: TGTGCCAGCAGCAACCTGGACAGGGCTCTAAACTATGGCTACACCTTC. It encodes CASSNLDRALNYGYTF. This chain connects TRBV28 to TRBJ1-2, with 8 bases fitting TRBD1. V lost 6 bases and J lost 2; bases outside the gene matches: 11. Germline V CDR1 and CDR2: MDHEN, SYDVKM. CDR3 length equals 16 residues.

The chain uses TRBV5-1 and TRBJ1-1; unclear D gene. With 0 bases removed from V and 3 bases from J, the gap between germline ends came to 6 bases. Germline V CDR1 and CDR2: SGHRS, YFSETQ. The CDR3 consists of 13 residues. CDR3 in DNA: TGCGCCAGCAGCTTGGTTGGGCACACTGAAGCTTTCTTT. It translates to CASSLVGHTEAFF. The full variable domain, in which reference TRBV5-1 and TRBJ1-1 provide the parts outside the CDR3, is KAGVTQTPRYLIKTRGQQVTLSCSPISGHRSVSWYQQTPGQGLQFLFEYFSETQRNKGNFPGRFSGRQFSNSRSEMNVSTLELGDSALYLCASSLVGHTEAFFGQGTRLTVV.

There are a few counts of this clone. The chain joins TRBV4-2 to TRBJ2-7; the D gene is possibly TRBD1 (6 bases). The CDR3 covers 14 residues. Looked up from germline, CDR1 is LGHNA and CDR2 is YNFKEQ. Trimming removed 3 bases at V and 3 bases at J, with 12 bases between. The CDR3 nucleotides are TGTGCCAGCAGCCAGTTTTCAGGGGTCTACGAGCAGTACTTC. It is translated as CASSQFSGVYEQYF.

This chain uses TRBV1 with TRBJ2-1; the table's D call, TRBD2, has no DNA check behind it. TRBV1 is termed a pseudogene. CDR3 length equals 15 residues. Written as DNA, the CDR3 is TGCACCAGCAGCCATCCTCCTAGCGGGAGGTATGAGCAGTTCTTC. It translates to CTSSHPPSGRYEQFF.

CDR3 coding DNA: TGTGCCAGCAGCTTAGCGGGGAGTGTCAGCACAGATACGCAGTATTTT. Its protein is CASSLAGSVSTDTQYF. This chain connects TRBV11-2 to TRBJ2-3; D is perhaps TRBD2 (5 bases). Deletions cut 1 base from V and 0 bases from J, with 11 bases between. This CDR3 is built from 16 residues. The germline CDR1 and CDR2 sequences are SGHAT and FQNNGV.

CDR3: CASSQSRRQGLSYEQYF. CDR3 nucleotides: TGCGCCAGCAGTCAATCGCGGCGGCAGGGGCTCTCCTACGAGCAGTACTTC. This chain connects TRBV23-1 to TRBJ2-7; perhaps TRBD1 as D (6 bases). TRBV23-1 is an open reading frame, and its role is uncertain. The CDR3 is 17 residues long. V was trimmed by 0 bases and J by 0 bases, leaving 15 bases between them.

This rearrangement joins TRBV19 to TRBJ1-4; 8 positions agree with TRBD1. CDR3 length equals 13 residues. Unmatched junction bases numbered 8, after V lost 9 bases and J lost 8 bases. Germline V gene data show CDR1 as LNHDA and CDR2 as SQIVND (reference sequence). The CDR3 is CASRTGKGEKLFF. CDR3 nucleotide sequence: TGTGCCAGCCGGACAGGGAAAGGCGAAAAACTGTTTTTT.

CDR3 region: CASSGLAGGIYEQYF. The DNA for the CDR3 is TGTGCCAGTAGTGGCCTAGCGGGGGGGATCTACGAGCAGTACTTC. The chain has TRBV19 and TRBJ2-7; 12 bases fit TRBD2. The CDR3 has 15 amino acids. CDR1 and CDR2 (germline): LNHDA, SQIVND (reference sequence). J gave up 3 bases and V 5 bases, and 5 bases lay outside the gene matches.

The CDR3 protein is CASSFGAGAAPSTDTQYF. The CDR3 DNA sequence: TGCGCCAGCAGCTTCGGTGCGGGGGCTGCTCCTAGCACAGATACGCAGTATTTT. V gene TRBV5-1 combines with J gene TRBJ2-3, with D tentatively TRBD2 (7 bases). V was cut by 2 bases and J by 0 bases, with 19 bases left in between. This CDR3 region has 18 residues. In germline, CDR1 is SGHRS, CDR2 YFSETQ.

The V and J genes are TRBV27 and TRBJ1-1, with 10 nucleotides matching TRBD1. CDR1 and CDR2 from the germline V gene are MNHEY and SMNVEV (reference sequence). The CDR3 spans 13 residues. V shed 6 bases, J shed 11 bases, and the junction held 9 bases outside the gene matches. This chain's CDR3 is CASRPDRGRLAFF. In DNA, the CDR3 is TGTGCCAGCAGACCTGACAGGGGGCGCTTGGCTTTCTTT.

The chain couples TRBV29-1 to TRBJ1-2; no firm D call. Germline CDR1 is SQVTM and CDR2 is ANQGSEA. This CDR3 has 12 amino acids. Deletions cut 3 bases from V and 7 bases from J, with 12 bases between. CDR3 sequence reads: CSVESSLGGYTF. The CDR3 DNA sequence: TGCAGCGTTGAGTCTTCTCTCGGTGGCTACACCTTC.

The chain is built from TRBV9 and TRBJ2-1; the D gene is possibly TRBD2 (6 bases). The germline V gene has CDR1 SGDLS and CDR2 YYNGEE. The V end was cut by 6 bases, the J end by 11 bases, with 12 bases between. The CDR3 is 11 amino acids. Here the CDR3 reads CASNSGVKQFF. CDR3 sequence (DNA): TGTGCCAGCAACTCGGGGGTTAAGCAGTTCTTC.